This T cell receptor (beta chain) stems from a study of regulatory T cells in long-lasting Graves disease. Looked up from germline, CDR1 is SGHRS and CDR2 is YFSETQ. The CDR3 is 14 amino acids. The V and J ends lost 1 base and 3 bases respectively, with 11 bases between them. In building TCR beta libraries, iRepertoire HTBI primers were used together with Arm-PCR of CDR3 regions. In the source study's methods: Taken together, the samples had around 60 TRBV and more than 12 TRBJ segments identified. TCRdb itself ran the multiplex PCR reads through MiXCR, one entry per CDR3 protein. For this entry, the V and J calls and clone size follow TCRdb and not the study's own pipeline. The data show 360,000 or so distinct CDR3 sequences, with approximately 25% seen just once and 25% to 35% held by the top ten. The time point denotes: persistent/refractory GD, antithyroid drugs over 5 years with positive TRAb. Scientists built the TCR library using RNA that was extracted from PBMCs.

The TCR originated in a woman aged 40 to 49 with Graves disease. V gene TRBV5-1 combines with J gene TRBJ2-7; D gene ambiguous. Sequenced material: peripheral blood mononuclear cells (PBMCs), taken when the disease was refractory, from a patient treated with antithyroid drugs. The CDR3 is CASSLRTKNYEQYF. CDR3 nucleotide sequence: TGCGCCAGCAGCTTGAGAACTAAGAACTACGAGCAGTACTTC.